This T cell receptor beta chain was sequenced in a study of cytomegalovirus exposure and HLA in healthy donors (TCRdb year 2017). About the full investigation: The roughly 670 repertoires of the first cohort and the 95 to 150 validation repertoires were produced on the same platform, according to a later analysis. The study aimed to test whether signatures of past pathogen exposure could be identified by cataloging public T cell receptors. A separate validation cohort of some 130 different subjects was used in addition to the approximately 700-subject first cohort. The study combined high-throughput TCR immunosequencing, statistical association of individual TCRs with disease status, and machine learning to predict cytomegalovirus infection status. General findings and caveats noted by the study authors: The classifier was reported to diagnose cytomegalovirus status with high specificity and sensitivity in both the original and validation cohorts. A later analysis lacked HLA typing for the validation cohort, so it scored co-occurrence in that cohort across all 110 or so repertoires. Of the cluster scores, about 94% were above 0 in a later analysis, which found that TCRs clustered in the first cohort also tended to co-occur in the 130 or so validation repertoires. In vitro tests confirmed that a few of the cytomegalovirus-associated TCR beta chains recognize cytomegalovirus antigens. While some public TCRs were present in many individuals, most TCR sequences turned up only very rarely across donors. It was suggested by the authors that the approach could potentially be generalized to other disease states and immunological phenotypes. A total of fewer than 200 TCR beta chains were listed by the study as associated with cytomegalovirus.

This clone was observed a handful of times. Its antigen remains undetermined. No base-level quality is on record; no much larger clone is a single base apart. Donors formed part of the validation cohort, which comprised over a hundred subjects and was distinct from the first cohort of under 850 subjects. Libraries were prepared through the immunoSEQ multiplex PCR assay. In the source study's methods: A statistical classification framework was built to diagnose cytomegalovirus status from the catalog of TCR beta chain sequences. The immuneACCESS repertoire file appears here via TCRdb, limited to in-frame rearrangements. These files lack a portion of the clones; in checked studies, under half of the deficit traces to unresolved V genes, and the cause of the others is not known. Clone size and the V and J calls come from that table; the DNA yielded D and trimming. The sample table lists about 150,000 clones, about 86% of them with a count of one. The ten largest clones capture 2.1% of the sample.

Trimming costs V 6 bases and J 7 bases, and their ends lie 12 bases apart. The CDR3 sequence holds 12 residues, the cysteine and phenylalanine included. Only the CDR3 portion is preserved as DNA: 36 bases, with reading frame beginning at the first base. Reading the germline V gene (reference sequence) gives CDR1 SEHNR and CDR2 FQNEAQ. Here the chain combines TRBV7-9 and TRBJ1-1; TRBD1 is a weak D gene call, 5 bases matching. The origin of this receptor is a human donor in good health. Sample: PBMCs. CDR3 sequence: CASSLPGGEAFF. The sequenced DNA: TGTGCCAGCAGTCTCCCGGGGGGTGAAGCTTTCTTT.